This T cell receptor beta chain was identified in a study of preoperative IRX-2 immunotherapy in early breast cancer. The table came from immunoSEQ multiplex PCR; TCRdb's copy has only in-frame clones and leaves some out. The repertoire holds over 55,000 clones, 94% seen once, with 1.5% to 2% in the top ten. Treatment noted: preoperative locoregional IRX-2 cytokine immunotherapy. Samples came from a phase Ib trial of preoperative locoregional IRX-2 cytokine immunotherapy. Sampling took place from a patient treated with IRX-2 immunotherapy. The sequence came from a human donor with breast cancer.

The CDR3 region has the DNA TGTGCCAGCAGTCAGCAAAGCACCGGGGAGCTGTTTTTT. This sequence encodes CASSQQSTGELFF. The V and J genes are TRBV28 and TRBJ2-2, with D unresolved. Looked up from germline, CDR1 is MDHEN and CDR2 is SYDVKM. The CDR3 extends over 13 amino acids. The V gene lost 5 bases and the J gene lost 4 bases, with 8 bases spanning the gap.